Below are 20 T cell receptor beta chains sequenced from a single sample in a study of cytomegalovirus exposure and HLA in healthy donors. The PCR had 60 Vbeta and 13 Jbeta primers. Sequencing was performed with immunoSEQ multiplex PCR; in TCRdb, only in-frame clones are kept and a portion is missing. The sample has under 150,000 clones; approximately 81% are singletons. The specimen was PBMCs. All receptors come from a woman between 35 and 50 years old in good health and CMV-seropositive.

This clone showed up just once. CDR3 sequence reads: CASSSRQGVAGELFF. The CDR3 DNA is TGTGCCAGCAGCTCCCGACAGGGGGTTGCCGGGGAGCTGTTTTTT. The chain is built from TRBV5-4 and TRBJ2-2, with 9 bases matching TRBD1. V lost 3 bases and J lost 6; bases outside the gene matches: 6. CDR1 SGHNT and CDR2 YYREEE come from the germline V gene (reference sequence). The CDR3 extends over 15 amino acids. Complete variable domain (other parts from reference TRBV5-4 and TRBJ2-2): ETGVTQSPTHLIKTRGQQVTLRCSSQSGHNTVSWYQQALGQGPQFIFQYYREEENGRGNFPPRFSGLQFPNYSSELNVNALELDDSALYLCASSSRQGVAGELFFGEGSRLTVL.

This clone was detected once. V usage is TRBV4-2 and J usage is TRBJ2-7; TRBD2 matches at 9 bases. The V gene's germline CDR1 is LGHNA and CDR2 YNFKEQ. The CDR3 loop spans 17 amino acids. V lost 3 bases to trimming and J lost 2 bases; unmatched junction nucleotides: 11. The CDR3 region has the DNA TGTGCCAGCAGCCAGATCCCCTCAGCGGGAGGAACCTACGAGCAGTACTTC. The encoded protein is CASSQIPSAGGTYEQYF.

V usage is TRBV28 and J usage is TRBJ2-5; possibly TRBD2 for D (5 bases). Trimming removed 5 bases at V and 2 bases at J, with 15 bases between. The CDR3 loop spans 15 amino acids. Germline lookup yields CDR1 MDHEN and CDR2 SYDVKM. CDR3 bases: TGTGCCAGCAGTGGAGAGGGTAGATGGCAAGAGACCCAGTACTTC. Translated: CASSGEGRWQETQYF.

To note about this clone: This sample includes further DNA sequences coding for the same CDR3. The rearrangement uses TRBV28 and TRBJ2-7, with a tentative D call TRBD1 (6 bases). Germline V gives CDR1 MDHEN, CDR2 SYDVKM. The ends were cut back, 6 bases at V and 0 bases at J, with 12 bases in the middle. CDR3 size: 14 residues. This chain's CDR3 is CASRPGTPSYEQYF. DNA of the CDR3: TGTGCCAGCAGACCCGGGACACCCTCCTACGAGCAGTACTTC.

V gene TRBV19 combines with J gene TRBJ1-1, with a weak D call TRBD1 (5 bases). Trimming took 7 bases from V and 3 from J, leaving 15 bases between them. The germline gives CDR1 LNHDA, CDR2 SQIVND (reference sequence). This CDR3 region has 14 residues. CDR3 amino acids: CASTAVGGYTEAFF. The CDR3 nucleotides read TGTGCCAGTACCGCGGTCGGGGGATACACTGAAGCTTTCTTT.

On this clone: Compared with germline, one end of the junction differs, possibly owing to a read error. The rearrangement links TRBV27 to TRBJ2-7; D is ambiguous. From germline, CDR1 is MNHEY and CDR2 SMNVEV (reference sequence). The CDR3 has 14 amino acids. The CDR3 sequence: CASRSRSPPYGQYF. In DNA, the CDR3 is TGTGCCAGCCGCTCTCGAAGCCCTCCCTACGGGCAGTACTTC.

The chain has TRBV23-1 and TRBJ2-3; 7 bases align to TRBD1. TRBV23-1 is an ORF for which the function is uncertain. The V gene end was trimmed by 6 bases and the J gene end by 3 bases; junction bases not matched to a gene: 9. CDR3 length equals 15 residues. DNA of the CDR3: TGCGCCAGCAGAGTCGACAGGGCCGAAACAGATACGCAGTATTTT. Protein product: CASRVDRAETDTQYF.

The chain carries TRBV11-2 and TRBJ2-7, with D perhaps matching TRBD2 (5 bases). The CDR3 is made up of 16 amino acids. CDR1 and CDR2 from the germline V gene are SGHAT and FQNNGV. V lost 1 base and J lost 5, with 18 bases in between. CDR3 loop: CASSLGQRRGSNEQYF. CDR3 sequence (DNA): TGTGCCAGCAGCTTAGGGCAACGGAGAGGGAGCAACGAGCAGTACTTC.

This chain links TRBV19 with TRBJ2-1, with a tentative D call TRBD2 (5 bases). The length of the CDR3 is 14 residues. The germline CDR1 and CDR2 sequences are LNHDA and SQIVND (reference sequence). V shed 6 bases and J shed 0 bases, with 9 bases lying between them. The CDR3 loop reads CASREGTSYNEQFF. Written as DNA, the CDR3 is TGTGCCAGTAGAGAGGGCACCTCCTACAATGAGCAGTTCTTC.

CDR3 coding DNA: TGTGCCAGCAATCGACAGGGGAGCTACGAGCAGTACTTC. This translates into CASNRQGSYEQYF. The chain employs TRBV6-1 and TRBJ2-7, with 8 bases fitting TRBD1. Germline trimming cut 7 bases from V and 3 bases from J; bases unmatched to any gene: 5. This CDR3 has 13 residues. CDR1 is MNHNS and CDR2 is SASEGT in the germline V gene.

This clone was seen only a few times. The gene calls are TRBV6-6 and TRBJ2-5, with 10 bases fitting TRBD1. The J call may be wrong; the DNA end is better matched by TRBJ2-7. This CDR3 has 15 residues. Germline CDR1 MNHNY, CDR2 SVGAGI (reference sequence). CDR3 coding DNA: TGTGCCAGCAGGCCCCGGGACAGGGGAAACTACGAGCAGTACTTC. Translating gives CASRPRDRGNYEQYF.

This sequence joins TRBV13 and TRBJ2-7, with TRBD2 matching 9 bases. The CDR3 has 16 residues. Germline assignment: CDR1 PRHDT and CDR2 FYEKMQ (reference sequence). V was pared by 4 bases and J by 3 bases, with 10 bases of the junction left unmatched. The CDR3 here is CASSSQTSGPHYEQYF. In DNA form, the CDR3 reads TGTGCCAGCAGCTCCCAGACTAGCGGACCACACTACGAGCAGTACTTC.

This clone was seen a handful of times. This chain joins TRBV7-9 and TRBJ2-7; D is uncertain. The ends were cut back, 5 bases at V and 5 bases at J, with 10 bases in the middle. The CDR3 spans 12 residues. In germline, CDR1 is SEHNR, CDR2 FQNEAQ (reference sequence). CDR3 sequence reads: CASSRRGDEQYF. The DNA for the CDR3 is TGTGCCAGCAGCCGAAGAGGAGACGAGCAGTACTTC.

The chain recombines TRBV6-5 with TRBJ1-4, with D hard to call. CDR1 is MNHEY, CDR2 SVGAGI, per germline. The CDR3 extends over 15 amino acids. The ends were cut back, 5 bases at V and 5 bases at J, with 15 bases in the middle. This CDR3 reads CASSKDGGRNEKLFF. Written as DNA, the CDR3 is TGTGCCAGCAGTAAAGACGGAGGGAGGAATGAAAAACTGTTTTTT.

V usage is TRBV10-2 and J usage is TRBJ1-1; TRBD1 might be the D (5 bases). Per germline, CDR1 WSHSY and CDR2 SAAADI. Deletions cut 6 bases from V and 7 bases from J, with 24 bases between. This CDR3 is 16 amino acids long. The CDR3 here is CASSEGQPPNPGEAFF. CDR3 DNA: TGCGCCAGCAGCGAGGGGCAGCCACCCAACCCCGGTGAAGCTTTCTTT.

The rearrangement uses TRBV9 and TRBJ2-3, with 12 nucleotides matching TRBD2. Germline trimming cut 4 bases from V and 1 base from J; bases unmatched to any gene: 13. Germline CDR1 and CDR2: SGDLS and YYNGEE. This CDR3 region has 19 residues. The CDR3, as DNA: TGTGCCAGCAGCCGGAAACTAGCGGGGGGCTATCACCGCACAGATACGCAGTATTTT. It is translated as CASSRKLAGGYHRTDTQYF. Variable domain in full (rest from reference TRBV9 and TRBJ2-3): DSGVTQTPKHLITATGQRVTLRCSPRSGDLSVYWYQQSLDQGLQFLIQYYNGEERAKGNILERFSAQQFPDLHSELNLSSLELGDSALYFCASSRKLAGGYHRTDTQYFGPGTRLTVL.

The chain employs TRBV9 and TRBJ2-1; the match to TRBD1 covers 10 bases. The CDR3 runs 18 residues. Germline CDR1 SGDLS, CDR2 YYNGEE. V gave up 1 base and J gave up 3 bases; unmatched junction bases: 10. DNA for the CDR3: TGTGCCAGCAGCGTATACCCCACGGACAGGGGGGGCTACAATGAGCAGTTCTTC. This gives the protein CASSVYPTDRGGYNEQFF.

The V call is TRBV27, the J call TRBJ2-5; TRBD1 aligns across 9 bases. Matching the DNA end better, TRBJ2-7 makes the J call doubtful. The CDR3 runs to 14 residues. CDR1 is MNHEY and CDR2 is SMNVEV in the germline V gene (reference sequence). The CDR3 is CASSKDRGPYEQYF. The DNA for the CDR3 is TGTGCCAGCAGTAAGGACAGGGGCCCCTACGAGCAGTACTTC.

This chain links TRBV20-1 with TRBJ1-2; D call uncertain. V dropped 6 bases and J dropped 5 bases, with 10 bases sitting between them. The CDR3 runs to 11 residues. The germline CDR1 and CDR2 sequences are DFQATT and SNEGSKA (reference sequence). CDR3 in DNA: TGCAGTGCGGAGGGAAATTATGGCTACACCTTC. This codes for CSAEGNYGYTF.

The chain's CDR3 is CSARRADTQYF. The CDR3 bases are TGCAGTGCCCGGAGGGCAGATACGCAGTATTTT. The gene calls are TRBV20-1 and TRBJ2-3; possibly TRBD2 for D (6 bases). Trimming removed 6 bases at V and 4 bases at J, with 8 bases between. CDR3 length: 11 amino acids. The germline V gene has CDR1 DFQATT and CDR2 SNEGSKA (reference sequence).